This T cell receptor (beta chain) was profiled in a study of CD8+CD57+ T cells in acquired aplastic anemia (dated by TCRdb to 2016 to 2018). Regarding the study in general: On average, sorted CD4+ and CD8+ cells yielded 3.2 ug of extracted DNA, with a range of 0.2 to 27.4 ug. CD8+CD57+ expansion was defined as a frequency above the mean frequency observed in healthy subjects. What the work shows at the level of the full study, not this receptor alone: Twenty-nine CD8+ CDR3 sequences were found in both patients and controls but appeared to be highly expressed in patients and within the immunodominant clones of the patients. Patients and healthy controls showed no significant difference in CD8+ Simpson's diversity (P=0.060).

Genomic DNA served as template for TCR beta VDJ combination and CDR3 sequence profiling. An Illumina HiSeq 2000 was used for TCR repertoire sequencing. As for the original processing: Repertoires were assessed using TRBV/TRBJ rearrangement plots, CDR3 size and DJ length profiles, and Simpson's diversity index. The immunodominant clone was defined as the most abundant DNA sequence in deep sequencing data. CDR3 amino acid sequences were screened for sharing across subjects and compared with published repertoires and the VDJdb database. TCRdb trimmed public reads at Q25 via fastp, called clones via MiXCR and kept in-frame beta chains. Rows with one shared CDR3 protein collapse into an entry with the most common genes and DNA. The V and J calls follow TCRdb's processing rather than the paper's. Within this sample are about 160,000 distinct CDR3 sequences, with 48% of them counted one time only. About 31% of the sample lies in the top ten.

Patients chosen for sequencing had shown expansion of CD8+CD57+ cells by flow cytometry. Severe acquired aplastic anemia was diagnosed in all patients according to International Study of Aplastic Anemia and Agranulocytosis and Camitta criteria. No therapy had been received by the patients at the time of blood sampling. TCR repertoires of sorted CD4+ and CD8+ blood T cells from severe aplastic anemia patients and healthy subjects were deep-sequenced in the study. In the USA, patient enrollment took place under clinicaltrials.gov protocols 00001620, 01623167, 00001397, 00071045, 00081523 and 00961064. Ficoll-Paque density gradient centrifugation was used to isolate peripheral blood mononuclear cells. Before DNA extraction, CD4+ and CD8+ T cells were sorted by FACS or by magnetic beads. In the germline V gene, CDR1 corresponds to SGDLS and CDR2 to YYNGEE. The CDR3 numbers 13 residues from cysteine through phenylalanine. The only DNA kept is the CDR3, 39 bases in frame from the first base.

With respect to this clonotype: This clone's antigen is unknown. A much larger clone is a single base away; this may be a read error.

The chain employs TRBV9 and TRBJ2-5, with the D gene uncertain. This clonotype originated in a human donor with aplastic anemia. Sequences were obtained from sorted CD4+, CD8+, or CD8+CD57+ T cells (not recorded which) from PBMCs. DNA sequence: TGTGCCAGCAGCGTCTCTGGAGTAGAGACCCGGTACTTC. This codes for CASSVSGVETRYF.